Following are 13 T cell receptor beta chains from one sample sequenced in a study of CD8 T cells in ankylosing spondylitis. TCRdb passed the 5' RACE reads through MiXCR, listing each CDR3 protein once. The sample lists roughly 250,000 distinct CDR3 sequences; 8% to 9.5% were seen once. Sequencing used blood, either unsorted or a sorted T cell fraction (not recorded which). Receptors originate from a male donor with ankylosing spondylitis or in good health (not recorded which).

This clonotype was detected ten times or more. The rearrangement uses TRBV20-1 and TRBJ1-2, with D maybe TRBD1 (5 bases). CDR1 and CDR2 from the germline V gene are DFQATT and SNEGSKA (reference sequence). The CDR3 loop spans 14 amino acids. Trimming took off 0 bases at V and 1 base at J, with 9 bases between the two ends. The CDR3 loop is CSARERGDNYGYTF. CDR3 DNA: TGCAGTGCTAGAGAACGAGGGGATAACTATGGCTACACCTTC.

In its sample, this clonotype was seen many times. This rearrangement joins TRBV7-9 to TRBJ2-3; 11 bases are a match to TRBD2. There are 17 residues in the CDR3. V lost 5 bases and J lost 6; bases outside the gene matches: 13. Germline V gene data show CDR1 as SEHNR and CDR2 as FQNEAQ (reference sequence). CDR3 DNA: TGTGCCAGCAGCCCCCTCATTCTAGCGGGGGGCTTGGATACGCAGTATTTT. This translates into CASSPLILAGGLDTQYF.

This clonotype was observed many times. V gene TRBV5-6 combines with J gene TRBJ2-7; 7 bases match TRBD2. In germline, CDR1 is SGHDT, CDR2 YYEEEE. J lost 2 bases, V lost 4 bases, and 6 bases had no gene match. The CDR3 contains 14 residues. CDR3 DNA: TGTGCCAGCAGCAGCTACGCGGGAGCCTACGAGCAGTACTTC. Its protein is CASSSYAGAYEQYF.

This clonotype has a count of ten or more. This chain connects TRBV5-1 to TRBJ2-1; D unclear. Germline V gene lookup returns CDR1 SGHRS and CDR2 YFSETQ. The CDR3 is 15 residues long. V lost 4 bases, J lost 2 bases, and 13 bases lay in between. The DNA for the CDR3 is TGCGCCAGCAGCCCCCTCGAGAGTCCCTACAATGAGCAGTTCTTC. Translating it yields CASSPLESPYNEQFF.

On this clonotype itself: A read error is possible here, since a much larger clone lies one base away. The chain carries TRBV27 and TRBJ1-5; D is possibly TRBD1 (6 bases). The CDR3 runs 17 residues. Germline V CDR1 and CDR2: MNHEY, SMNVEV (reference sequence). CDR3 loop: CPSSPVPGVYSNQPQHF. The CDR3 coding sequence is TGTCCCAGCAGCCCGGTCCCAGGGGTTTATAGCAATCAGCCCCAGCATTTT.

This clonotype was counted only a few times. A much more abundant neighbour one base away suggests this may be a read error. The V call is TRBV7-3, the J call TRBJ1-2; D is unclear. The germline CDR1 and CDR2 sequences are SGHTA and FQGTGA. Trimming stripped 2 bases from V and 6 bases from J, with 7 bases between. This CDR3 contains 12 residues. CDR3 region: CASSLDGNGYTF. CDR3 nucleotide sequence: TGTGCCAGCAGCTTAGATGGGAATGGCTACACCTTC.

The table lists this clonotype with a few counts. The chain employs TRBV29-1 and TRBJ2-7, with 8 bases fitting TRBD2. This CDR3 is 14 amino acids long. CDR1 is SQVTM, CDR2 ANQGSEA, per germline. The trim removed 7 bases at V and 6 bases at J, leaving 14 bases unmatched. The CDR3 sequence: CSGRSGGNGGEQYF. The CDR3 bases are TGCAGCGGCCGGTCGGGGGGGAATGGCGGCGAGCAGTACTTC.

The chain combines TRBV25-1 with TRBJ2-1; 8 nucleotides line up with TRBD2. V lost 4 bases and J lost 8; bases outside the gene matches: 7. The CDR3 has 14 amino acids. Germline CDR1 and CDR2: MGHDK and SYGVNS. DNA of the CDR3: TGTGCCAGCAGTGGCGAGCGGGGGAGCGATGAGCAGTTCTTC. Translation: CASSGERGSDEQFF.

This clonotype was seen only a few times. V usage is TRBV9 and J usage is TRBJ2-3, with 7 bases lining up with TRBD2. Trimming at V came to 1 base and at J to 4 bases, leaving 9 bases not matched to a gene. The CDR3 is 16 residues long. Germline values: CDR1 SGDLS, CDR2 YYNGEE. This chain's CDR3 is CASSVRGSGFADTQYF. Here the CDR3 DNA reads TGTGCCAGCAGCGTACGTGGTAGCGGGTTCGCAGATACGCAGTATTTT.

The rearrangement links TRBV19 to TRBJ1-1, with D possibly matching TRBD1 (6 bases). Germline lookup yields CDR1 LNHDA and CDR2 SQIVND (reference sequence). V gave up 1 base and J gave up 7 bases, with 10 bases separating them. The CDR3 runs to 13 residues. CDR3 region: CASSIGQAREAFF. CDR3 DNA sequence: TGTGCCAGTAGTATAGGACAGGCACGTGAAGCTTTCTTT.

This clonotype was counted many times. The rearrangement joins TRBV20-1 to TRBJ1-5, with TRBD1 as a possible D gene (6 bases). The CDR3 spans 14 residues. Deletions cut 2 bases from V and 7 bases from J, with 15 bases between. CDR1 DFQATT and CDR2 SNEGSKA come from the germline V gene (reference sequence). In nucleotides, the CDR3 is TGCAGTGCTAGAAGCGGGGGGGGCCGACAGCCCCAGCATTTT. Translated, it gives CSARSGGGRQPQHF.

This clonotype has ten or more counts. This chain joins TRBV11-1 and TRBJ2-3; TRBD2 aligns across 12 bases. Germline-derived CDR1 and CDR2 are SGHAT and FQDESV (reference sequence). V gave up 1 base and J gave up 1 base; unmatched junction bases: 12. This CDR3 is 20 amino acids long. Written as DNA, the CDR3 is TGTGCCAGCAGCTTAGTAAGGAGGCTAGCGGGAGGGCCGGGCACAGATACGCAGTATTTT. This sequence encodes CASSLVRRLAGGPGTDTQYF.

This clonotype was observed many times. The gene calls are TRBV4-3 and TRBJ1-1; perhaps TRBD1 as D (5 bases). The CDR3 totals 14 residues. Trimming took 5 bases from V and 4 from J, leaving 14 bases between them. Looked up from germline, CDR1 is LGHNA and CDR2 is YSLEER. CDR3 protein: CASSSFEGSTEAFF. CDR3 nucleotides: TGCGCCAGCAGCTCGTTTGAGGGGTCCACTGAAGCTTTCTTT.